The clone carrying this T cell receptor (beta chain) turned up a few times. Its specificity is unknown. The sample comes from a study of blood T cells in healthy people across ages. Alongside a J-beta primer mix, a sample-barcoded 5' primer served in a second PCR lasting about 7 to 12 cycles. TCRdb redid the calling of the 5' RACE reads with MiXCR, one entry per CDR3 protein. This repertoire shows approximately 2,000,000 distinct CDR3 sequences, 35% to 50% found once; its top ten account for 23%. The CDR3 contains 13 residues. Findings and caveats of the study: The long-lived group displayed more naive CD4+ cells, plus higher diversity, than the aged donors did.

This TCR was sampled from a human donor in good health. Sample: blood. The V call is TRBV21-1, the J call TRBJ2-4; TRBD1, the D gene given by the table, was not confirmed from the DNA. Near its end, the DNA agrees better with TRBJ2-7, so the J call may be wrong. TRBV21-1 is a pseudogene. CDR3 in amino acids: CASSKVGVDEQYF. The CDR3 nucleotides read TGTGCCAGCAGCAAAGTGGGGGTGGACGAGCAGTACTTC.